The T cell receptor beta chain under discussion was sequenced for a study of cytomegalovirus exposure and HLA in healthy donors. General study points: As a later analysis revealed, most CMV-associated TCR beta chains appeared HLA-restricted.

This CDR3 has 15 residues. CDR1 and CDR2 (germline): LNHNV, YYDKDF (reference sequence). V was clipped by 1 base and J by 1 base; unmatched bases: 3. This clone appeared a few times. Its antigen is not known. PCR amplification relied on 60 Vbeta primers (plus 13 Jbeta primers). The data were produced by immunoSEQ multiplex PCR, yet TCRdb's version contains in-frame clones alone and is incomplete. The table shows 150,000 to 200,000 clones, with approximately 70% occurring only once. This rearrangement joins TRBV15 to TRBJ2-7, with TRBD2 matching over 8 bases. Material for sequencing was PBMCs. This sequence originates from a woman in her 30s in good health and CMV-seronegative. The DNA of the CDR3 is TGTGCCACCAGCAGAGGCAGCGGGGGTTCCTACGAGCAGTACTTC. Translated, it gives CATSRGSGGSYEQYF. The full variable domain, in which reference TRBV15 and TRBJ2-7 provide the parts outside the CDR3, is DAMVIQNPRYQVTQFGKPVTLSCSQTLNHNVMYWYQQKSSQAPKLLFHYYDKDFNNEADTPDNFQSRRPNTSFCFLDIRSPGLGDTAMYLCATSRGSGGSYEQYFGPGTRLTVT.